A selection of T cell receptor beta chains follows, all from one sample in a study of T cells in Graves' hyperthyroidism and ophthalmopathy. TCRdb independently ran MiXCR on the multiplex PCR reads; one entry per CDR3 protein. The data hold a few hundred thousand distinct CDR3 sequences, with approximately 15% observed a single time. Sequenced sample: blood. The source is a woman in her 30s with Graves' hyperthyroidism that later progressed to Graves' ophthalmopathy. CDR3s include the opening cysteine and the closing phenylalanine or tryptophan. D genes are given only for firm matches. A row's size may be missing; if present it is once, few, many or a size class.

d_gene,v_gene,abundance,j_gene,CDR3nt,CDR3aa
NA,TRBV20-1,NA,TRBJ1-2,TGCATCCCCGGGGGCAGGGAAGATGGCTACACCTTC,CIPGGREDGYTF
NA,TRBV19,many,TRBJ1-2,TGTGCCAGTTTAAAGACTGACAGACCCTTGGAGAACTATGGCTACACCTTC,CASLKTDRPLENYGYTF
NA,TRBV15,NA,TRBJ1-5,TGTGCCACCAGCAGAGGTGGTAAAGGCGATCAGCCCCAGCATTTT,CATSRGGKGDQPQHF
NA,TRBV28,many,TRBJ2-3,TGTGCCAGCAGTTTACGGGGAGTGGCAGATACGCAGTATTTT,CASSLRGVADTQYF
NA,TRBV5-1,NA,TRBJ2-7,TGCGCCAGCGGCTTGTTGGGTACTGGGGAGAGAGAGCAGTACTTC,CASGLLGTGEREQYF
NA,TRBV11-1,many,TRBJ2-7,TGTGCCAGCAGCCTACGGACAGTAGCCTACGAGCAGTACTTC,CASSLRTVAYEQYF
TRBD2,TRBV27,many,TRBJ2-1,TGTGCCAGCAGTCCGGGACTAGCGGACAGGGACAATGAGCAGTTCTTC,CASSPGLADRDNEQFF
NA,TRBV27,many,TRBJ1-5,TGTGCCAGCAGTTCTGGACGGGACACTCGGAGCAATCAGCCCCAGCATTTT,CASSSGRDTRSNQPQHF
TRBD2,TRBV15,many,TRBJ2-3,TGTGCCACCAGCAGAGATTTAGCGGGAGGGTACGATACGCAGTATTTT,CATSRDLAGGYDTQYF
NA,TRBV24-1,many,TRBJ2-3,TGTGCCACCTCAACCCGGCTCAGCACAGATACGCAGTATTTT,CATSTRLSTDTQYF
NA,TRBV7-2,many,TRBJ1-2,TGTGCCAGCAGCTATAGAGCAGCCCCAGAAGTCTATGGCTACACCTTC,CASSYRAAPEVYGYTF
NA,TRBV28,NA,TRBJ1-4,TGTGCCAGCCTCTGGGAGGGGGGAACTGGAAAACTGTTTTTT,CASLWEGGTGKLFF
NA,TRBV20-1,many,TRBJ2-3,TGCAGTGCGGTGCGCGTAGAGGGCACAGATACGCAGTATTTT,CSAVRVEGTDTQYF
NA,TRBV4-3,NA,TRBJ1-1,TGCGCCAGCAGCCAAGCATACAGGCTGAACACTGAAGCTTTCTTT,CASSQAYRLNTEAFF
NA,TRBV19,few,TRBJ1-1,TGTGCCAGTAGTATTATCCAACAGGGATGGACTTTCTTT,CASSIIQQGWTFF
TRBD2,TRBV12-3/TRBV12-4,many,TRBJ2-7,TGTGCCAGCAGTTCCCAAGGGCGGTCAGCGGGAGGGGATTACGAGCAGTACTTC,CASSSQGRSAGGDYEQYF
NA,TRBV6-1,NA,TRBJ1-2,TGTGCCAGCAGACCGGAGAATAACTATGGCTACATCTTC,CASRPENNYGYIF
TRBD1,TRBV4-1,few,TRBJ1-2,TGCGCCAGCAGCCAGAAAGGGACAGGGATCGATGGCTACACCTTC,CASSQKGTGIDGYTF
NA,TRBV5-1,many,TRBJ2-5,TGCGCCAGCAGCTTGGCCTTAAGAACCCAAGAGACCCAGTACTTC,CASSLALRTQETQYF
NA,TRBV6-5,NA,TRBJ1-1,TGTGCCAGCAGTTACACCCAAGGACAGCGTAACACTGAAGCTTTCTTT,CASSYTQGQRNTEAFF
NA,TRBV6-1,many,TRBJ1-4,TGTGCCAGCAGCAGGACCGCAACTAATGAAAAACTGTTTTTT,CASSRTATNEKLFF
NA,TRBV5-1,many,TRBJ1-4,TGCGCCAGCTCCAATAATGAAAAACTGTTTTTT,CASSNNEKLFF
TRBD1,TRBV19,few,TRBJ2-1,TGTGCCAGTAGTAGAGGACAGGGAACGGCCAATGAGCAGTTCTTC,CASSRGQGTANEQFF
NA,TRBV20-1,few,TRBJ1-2,TGCAGTGCTAGTCCTAACGGGATTCCGGGAGGCTACACCTTC,CSASPNGIPGGYTF
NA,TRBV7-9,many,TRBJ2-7,TGTGCCAGCAGCTTGGACCCCATCTCCTACGAGCAGTACTTC,CASSLDPISYEQYF
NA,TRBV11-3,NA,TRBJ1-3,TGTGCCAGCAGCCCTCGGGACCGGTTGGACACCATATATTTT,CASSPRDRLDTIYF
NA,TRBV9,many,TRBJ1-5,TGTGCCAGCAGCGTAGAATACAATCAGCCCCAGCATTTT,CASSVEYNQPQHF
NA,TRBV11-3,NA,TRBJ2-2,TGTGCCAGCCCCCTCGAGCGAGCCGGGGAGCTGTTTTTT,CASPLERAGELFF
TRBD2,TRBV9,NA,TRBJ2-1,TGTGCCAGCAGCGTAGCAGCGGGAGGCCCTAGGAATGAGCAGTTCTTC,CASSVAAGGPRNEQFF
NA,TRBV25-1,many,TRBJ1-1,TGTGCCAGCAGTCTCCACAGCGCCCTGAACACTGAAGCTTTCTTT,CASSLHSALNTEAFF
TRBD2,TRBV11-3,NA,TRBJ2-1,TGTGCCAGCAGCACACTAGCGAGCTCCTACAATGAGCAGTTCTTC,CASSTLASSYNEQFF
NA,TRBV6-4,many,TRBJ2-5,TGTGCCAGCAGTTACTCGGGAGATCGGAGAGAGACCCAGTACTTC,CASSYSGDRRETQYF
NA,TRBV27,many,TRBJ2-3,TGTGCCAGCGGTTTCCCCAACACAGATACGCAGTATTTT,CASGFPNTDTQYF
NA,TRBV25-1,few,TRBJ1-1,TGTGCCAGCATCCCCGGTGGGGGCACTGAAGCTTTCTTT,CASIPGGGTEAFF
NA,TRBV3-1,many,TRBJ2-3,TGTGCCAGCAGTCGCGGGGGCACAGATACGCAGTATTTT,CASSRGGTDTQYF
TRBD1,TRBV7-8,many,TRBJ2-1,TGTGCCAGCAGCTTTATCAAGACAGGGGGCACGAATGAGCAGTTCTTC,CASSFIKTGGTNEQFF
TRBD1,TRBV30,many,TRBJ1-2,TGTGCCTGGAGTAGTTTTGGACAGGGCTATGGCTACACCTTC,CAWSSFGQGYGYTF
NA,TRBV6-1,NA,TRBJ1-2,TGTGCCACCTGGGTGGTGGATGGCTACACCTTC,CATWVVDGYTF
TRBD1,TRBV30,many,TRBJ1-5,TGTGCCTGGAGTGGGACAGGGGCAAATCAGCCCCAGCATTTT,CAWSGTGANQPQHF
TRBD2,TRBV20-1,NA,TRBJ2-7,TGCAGTGCTAGAGAAGCGGGAGGGACCTACGAGCAGTACTTC,CSAREAGGTYEQYF
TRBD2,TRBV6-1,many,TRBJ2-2,TGTGCCAGCAGTTCCTACCTAGCGGGAGATGGGGCCGGGGAGCTGTTTTTT,CASSSYLAGDGAGELFF
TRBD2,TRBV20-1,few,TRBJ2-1,TGCAGTGCCGAAGGACTAGCGGGAGAGTATGGTAGCGATGAGCAGTTCTTC,CSAEGLAGEYGSDEQFF
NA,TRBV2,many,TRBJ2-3,TGTGCCAGCAGTGGTATGGCAGGGGGGTTCACAGATACGCAGTATTTT,CASSGMAGGFTDTQYF
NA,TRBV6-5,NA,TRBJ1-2,TGTGCCAGCAGTTACACCGGCAGGGGAGAAGTTTTTATCTATGGCTACACCTTC,CASSYTGRGEVFIYGYTF
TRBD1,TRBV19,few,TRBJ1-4,TGTGCCAGTAGTAGCGGTACAGGGGTGGTAAAACTGTTTTTT,CASSSGTGVVKLFF
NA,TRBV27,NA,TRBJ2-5,TGTGCCTGCAGTTTAGTGGGGCAAGAGACCCAGTACTTC,CACSLVGQETQYF
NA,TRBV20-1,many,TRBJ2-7,TGCAGTGCTACGACCGGGACTTTGCTCTACGAGCAGTACTTC,CSATTGTLLYEQYF
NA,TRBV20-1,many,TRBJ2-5,TGCAGTGCTTTTGGTCTGGTTAGGGACCAAGAGACCCAGTACTTC,CSAFGLVRDQETQYF
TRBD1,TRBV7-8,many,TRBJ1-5,TGTGCCAGCAGCTCGACAGGGGGAGATCAGCCCCAGCATTTT,CASSSTGGDQPQHF
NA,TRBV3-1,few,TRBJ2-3,TGTGCCAGCAGCCAACGTGCGGGGCTCAGCACAGATACGCAGTATTTT,CASSQRAGLSTDTQYF
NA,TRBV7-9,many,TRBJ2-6,TGTGCCAGCAGCTTAGAGATTTCTGGGGCCAACGTCCTGACTTTC,CASSLEISGANVLTF
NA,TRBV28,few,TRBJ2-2,TGTGCCAGCAGTTCGACACTCTCGAACACCGGGGAGCTGTTTTTT,CASSSTLSNTGELFF
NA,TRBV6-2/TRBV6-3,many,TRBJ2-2,TGTGCCAGCGAATCCGGGGAGCTGTTTTTT,CASESGELFF
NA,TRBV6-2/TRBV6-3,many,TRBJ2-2,TGTGCCAGCAGTTACTCGCAGACCACCGGGGAGCTGTTTTTT,CASSYSQTTGELFF
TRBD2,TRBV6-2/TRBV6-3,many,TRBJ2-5,TGTGCCAGCAGCCCCGGGACTAGCGGGTTGGAGACCCAGTACTTC,CASSPGTSGLETQYF
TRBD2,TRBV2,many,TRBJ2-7,TGTGCCAGCAGCGCCGGGACTAAAACTTTTAGCCCCTACGAGCAGTACTTC,CASSAGTKTFSPYEQYF
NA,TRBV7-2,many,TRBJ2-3,TGTGCCAGCAGCTTAGTTGCAGGTTTTAGCACAGATACGCAGTATTTT,CASSLVAGFSTDTQYF
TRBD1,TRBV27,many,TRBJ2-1,TGTGCCAGCAGTGCCTCACAGGGGAACGCCCACAATGAGCAGTTCTTC,CASSASQGNAHNEQFF
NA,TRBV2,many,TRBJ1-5,TGTGCCAGCAGTGAAGGTAGGGCGGGTCAGCCCCAGCATTTT,CASSEGRAGQPQHF